Shown below are 15 T cell receptor beta chains from a single sample sequenced in a study of breast tumors, draining lymph nodes, adjacent tissues. A single record per CDR3 protein comes from TCRdb applying MiXCR to the multiplex PCR reads. In the table there are 24,000 or so distinct CDR3 sequences, about 24% of which are singletons. Source material: breast tumor tissue. The receptors were gathered from a female donor with breast cancer. Some clones in this sample may be carry-over from other donors' samples.

This clonotype was picked up many times. V gene TRBV7-8 combines with J gene TRBJ2-5; D perhaps matches TRBD2 (6 bases). CDR3 length: 18 amino acids. V lost 1 base and J 3 bases, leaving 21 bases between the germline ends. CDR1 and CDR2 from the germline V gene are SGHVS and FQNEAQ. CDR3 nucleotides: TGTGCCAGCAGCTTAGTGGAAAACCCCGGGACTGACAAAGAGACCCAGTACTTC. It translates to CASSLVENPGTDKETQYF.

This sequence joins TRBV14 and TRBJ2-7, with 15 bases identical to TRBD2. CDR3 length: 15 residues. Trimming at V came to 3 bases and at J to 9 bases, leaving 6 bases not matched to a gene. Germline V gene data show CDR1 as SGHDN and CDR2 as FVKESK. The CDR3: CASSQGLAGGRLQYF. The CDR3, as DNA: TGTGCCAGCAGCCAGGGACTAGCGGGAGGTCGTTTGCAGTACTTC.

The table lists this clonotype with many counts. The rearrangement uses TRBV19 and TRBJ1-3, with 8 bases aligning to TRBD1. Germline assignment: CDR1 LNHDA and CDR2 SQIVND (reference sequence). This CDR3 has 14 residues. J gave up 4 bases and V 4 bases, and 3 bases lay outside the gene matches. CDR3 region: CASSTGGAGNTIYF. The CDR3 DNA sequence: TGTGCCAGTAGTACAGGGGGCGCCGGAAACACCATATATTTT.

By share of the sample, this clonotype is medium-sized. The chain combines TRBV9 with TRBJ2-7; no definite D call. V lost 3 bases, J lost 3 bases, and 10 bases lay in between. Looked up from germline, CDR1 is SGDLS and CDR2 is YYNGEE. The CDR3 is 13 amino acids. The CDR3 DNA follows: TGTGCCAGCAGCGGGCAGACTGGCTACGAGCAGTACTTC. It is translated as CASSGQTGYEQYF. Supplemented by reference TRBV9 and TRBJ2-7, the full variable domain reads DSGVTQTPKHLITATGQRVTLRCSPRSGDLSVYWYQQSLDQGLQFLIQYYNGEERAKGNILERFSAQQFPDLHSELNLSSLELGDSALYFCASSGQTGYEQYFGPGTRLTVT.

There are many counts of this clonotype. The chain recombines TRBV19 with TRBJ2-1, with 7 bases aligning to TRBD2. Germline V CDR1 and CDR2: LNHDA, SQIVND (reference sequence). V trimming: 6 bases; J trimming: 0 bases; junction bases outside the gene matches: 5. The CDR3 is 15 amino acids. The CDR3 reads CASRAGPSSYNEQFF. In DNA, the CDR3 is TGTGCCAGTAGAGCGGGGCCTAGCTCCTACAATGAGCAGTTCTTC.

This clonotype showed up many times. CDR3 coding DNA: TGTGCCAGCAGCCAGACAGGGGGCCTTCAGCCCCAGCATTTT. Protein: CASSQTGGLQPQHF. The chain couples TRBV11-2 to TRBJ1-5; 10 bases agree with TRBD1. The CDR3 has 14 residues. Germline CDR1 is SGHAT and CDR2 is FQNNGV. V shed 5 bases and J 6 bases; nucleotides not matched to a gene: 4.

The chain carries TRBV5-1 and TRBJ2-1; 11 bases map to TRBD2. Germline lookup yields CDR1 SGHRS and CDR2 YFSETQ. V shed 4 bases and J 7 bases; nucleotides not matched to a gene: 13. The CDR3 has 17 amino acids. The CDR3 spells CASSDSPLAGGGNEQFF. CDR3 nucleotide sequence: TGCGCCAGCAGCGACTCTCCCTTAGCGGGAGGGGGAAATGAGCAGTTCTTC.

This clonotype came up many times. V usage is TRBV7-3 and J usage is TRBJ2-2; TRBD2 is a possible D gene (6 bases). The germline V gene encodes CDR1 SGHTA and CDR2 FQGTGA. This CDR3 has 16 amino acids. Trimming took 2 bases from V and 1 from J, leaving 11 bases between them. The CDR3 DNA sequence: TGTGCCAGCAGCTTATCGGCGGGATTGAACACCGGGGAGCTGTTTTTT. Protein sequence: CASSLSAGLNTGELFF.

This clonotype came up many times. The CDR3 is CAGRGGGDTQYF. In DNA form, the CDR3 reads TGTGCTGGGAGAGGAGGGGGGGATACGCAGTATTTT. The chain joins TRBV25-1 to TRBJ2-3, with D perhaps being TRBD1 or TRBD2 (6 bases each). This CDR3 has 12 amino acids. Germline CDR1 MGHDK, CDR2 SYGVNS.

This clonotype has ten or more counts. The rearrangement links TRBV29-1 to TRBJ2-7; the D gene is possibly TRBD1 (5 bases). Germline assignment: CDR1 SQVTM and CDR2 ANQGSEA. The V gene lost 6 bases and the J gene lost 0 bases, with 6 bases spanning the gap. The CDR3 totals 11 residues. The DNA of the CDR3 is TGCAGCGTGACAGTCTCCTACGAGCAGTACTTC. Translated: CSVTVSYEQYF.

This clonotype was detected many times. The gene calls are TRBV5-1 and TRBJ2-1, with no clear D. Germline-derived CDR1 and CDR2 are SGHRS and YFSETQ. The CDR3 sequence is 12 residues long. The ends were cut back, 4 bases at V and 6 bases at J, with 8 bases in the middle. In DNA form, the CDR3 reads TGCGCCAGCAGCCCCTACCTCAATGAGCAGTTCTTC. Protein sequence: CASSPYLNEQFF.

This clonotype has ten or more counts. The chain combines TRBV19 with TRBJ1-2, with no clear D. This CDR3 has 15 residues. V lost 1 base and J lost 4, with 13 bases in between. Germline CDR1 and CDR2: LNHDA and SQIVND (reference sequence). CDR3 sequence reads: CASSIGRAASYGYTF. In DNA form, the CDR3 reads TGTGCCAGTAGTATAGGGCGGGCGGCGAGCTATGGCTACACCTTC.

The rearrangement links TRBV5-1 to TRBJ1-1; TRBD1 matches 11 bases. The CDR3 covers 12 residues. CDR1 is SGHRS and CDR2 is YFSETQ in the germline V gene. Germline trimming cut 4 bases from V and 9 bases from J; bases unmatched to any gene: 2. CDR3 loop: CASSPDRGQAFF. The CDR3 DNA is TGCGCCAGCAGCCCGGACAGGGGGCAAGCTTTCTTT.

This clonotype was observed at least ten times. This chain links TRBV28 with TRBJ2-7, with TRBD2 matching 8 bases. V dropped 3 bases and J dropped 3; count of bases not matched to a gene: 7. The CDR3 runs 15 residues. Germline V gene sequence: CDR1 MDHEN, CDR2 SYDVKM. In DNA form, the CDR3 reads TGTGCCAGCAGTTTCCCCCCGGCGGGGGGCTACGAGCAGTACTTC. It translates to CASSFPPAGGYEQYF.

This clonotype was counted at least ten times. This rearrangement joins TRBV2 to TRBJ2-3; 9 positions agree with TRBD2. The CDR3 is made up of 17 amino acids. CDR1 SNHLY and CDR2 FYNNEI come from the germline V gene. The J segment lost 2 bases and the V segment lost 10 bases, leaving 16 bases of the junction unmatched. The CDR3 nucleotides read TGTGCCAACCCACCCCCAGCTAGCGGGGTACCCACAGATACGCAGTATTTT. It translates to CANPPPASGVPTDTQYF.